This T cell receptor (beta chain) was profiled in a study of CD8 T cells in Susac syndrome. The ends were cut back, 6 bases at V and 4 bases at J, with 12 bases in the middle. Germline CDR1 reads SNHLY; CDR2 reads FYNNEI. The CDR3 loop spans 13 amino acids. Random hexamers were used to reverse transcribe an amount of roughly 0.5 to 1 ug RNA. In TCRdb, the immunoSEQ multiplex PCR reads were re-called with MiXCR into one record per CDR3 protein. The table records some 190,000 distinct CDR3 sequences, 94% of them present only once. Negative isolation yielded CD4+ and CD8+ T cells, and FACS enriched TEMRA cells.

Sequenced sample: CD4+ T cells from PBMCs. V usage is TRBV2 and J usage is TRBJ1-2; D possibly corresponds to TRBD1 (6 bases). The clonotype originates from a human donor with Susac syndrome. The CDR3 DNA is TGTGCCAGCAGGAGGGGGGGCCCCTATGGCTACACCTTC. This codes for CASRRGGPYGYTF.